This T cell receptor (beta chain) appears in the sequencing data of a study of T cell repertoires in cytomegalovirus infection. The CDR3 loop spans 14 amino acids. Trimming removed 1 base at V and 6 bases at J, with 10 bases between. CDR1 is SEHNR and CDR2 is FQNEAQ in the germline V gene (reference sequence). The study, taken as a whole, reports: Dominating the ex vivo response were HLA-C-restricted CMV-specific TCR beta clonotypes. People with CMV and the relevant HLA were identified by cumulative public TCR beta family frequency.

TCRdb reanalysed the reads using MiXCR and keeps one entry per CDR3 protein. The sample records 200,000 to 250,000 distinct CDR3 sequences, around two fifths being singletons. This clonotype appeared once. Its antigen is unknown. The chain is built from TRBV7-9 and TRBJ2-1; unclear D gene. The sample here was CD8+ T cells from cultured PBMCs, taken from culture after CMV antigen stimulation. This receptor was taken from a human donor in good health (CMV status not recorded). Some clones in this sample may be carry-over from other donors' samples. CDR3 DNA sequence: TGTGCCAGCAGCTTAGTAGGGATTCCCAATGAGCAGTTCTTC. Translated: CASSLVGIPNEQFF.